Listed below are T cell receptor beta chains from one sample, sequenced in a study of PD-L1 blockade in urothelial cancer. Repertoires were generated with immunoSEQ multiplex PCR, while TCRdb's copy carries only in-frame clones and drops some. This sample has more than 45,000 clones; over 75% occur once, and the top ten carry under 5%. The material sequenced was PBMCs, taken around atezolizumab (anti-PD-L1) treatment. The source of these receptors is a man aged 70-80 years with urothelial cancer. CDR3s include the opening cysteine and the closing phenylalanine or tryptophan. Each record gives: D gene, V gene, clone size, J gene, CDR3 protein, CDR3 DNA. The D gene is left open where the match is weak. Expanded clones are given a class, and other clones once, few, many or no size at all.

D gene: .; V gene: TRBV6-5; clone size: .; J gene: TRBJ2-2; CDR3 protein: CASSYRGTGELFF; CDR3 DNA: TGTGCCAGCAGTTACCGGGGTACCGGGGAGCTGTTTTTT
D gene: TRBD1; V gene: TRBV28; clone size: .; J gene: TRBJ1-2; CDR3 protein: CASSSGTGFGYTF; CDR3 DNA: TGTGCCAGCAGTTCCGGGACAGGATTCGGCTACACCTTC
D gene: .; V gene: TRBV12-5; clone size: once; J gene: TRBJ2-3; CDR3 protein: CASELSEKRPVSSTDTQYF; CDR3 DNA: TGTGCTAGTGAATTGTCGGAAAAGCGCCCGGTTTCTAGCACAGATACGCAGTATTTT
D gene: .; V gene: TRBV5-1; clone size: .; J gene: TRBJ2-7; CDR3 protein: CASSLKGDLPSEQYF; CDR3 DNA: TGCGCCAGCAGCTTGAAAGGGGATCTCCCCTCCGAGCAGTACTTC
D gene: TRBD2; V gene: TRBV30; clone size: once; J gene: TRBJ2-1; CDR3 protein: CAWSLWEGNEQFF; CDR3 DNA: TGTGCCTGGAGTTTGTGGGAGGGGAATGAGCAGTTCTTC
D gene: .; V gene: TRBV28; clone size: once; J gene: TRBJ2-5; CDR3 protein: CATRSPGEETQYF; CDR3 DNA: TGTGCCACCAGGTCCCCAGGGGAGGAGACCCAGTACTTC
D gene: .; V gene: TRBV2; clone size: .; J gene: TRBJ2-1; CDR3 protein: CASSVIADYNEQFF; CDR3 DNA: TGTGCCAGCAGTGTAATAGCGGACTACAATGAGCAGTTCTTC
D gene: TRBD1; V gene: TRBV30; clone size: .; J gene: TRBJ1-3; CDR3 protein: CACRDRAQRATIYF; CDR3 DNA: TGTGCCTGCAGAGACAGGGCTCAAAGGGCCACCATATATTTT
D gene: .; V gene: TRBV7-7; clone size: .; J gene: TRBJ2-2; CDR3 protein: CASSPGSYGELFF; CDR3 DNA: TGTGCTAGCAGCCCGGGGAGCTACGGGGAGCTGTTTTTT
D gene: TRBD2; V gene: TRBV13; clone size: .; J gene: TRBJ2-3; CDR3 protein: CASSLGGSFTDTQYF; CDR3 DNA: TGTGCCAGCAGCTTGGGCGGGAGTTTTACAGATACGCAGTATTTT
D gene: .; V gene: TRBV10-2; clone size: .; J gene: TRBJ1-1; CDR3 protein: CASGEAGLEAFF; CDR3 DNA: TGCGCCAGCGGGGAGGCAGGGCTTGAAGCTTTCTTT
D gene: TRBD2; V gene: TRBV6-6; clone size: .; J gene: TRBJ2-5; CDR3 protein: CATRLAGQETQYF; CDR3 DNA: TGTGCCACCAGGCTAGCGGGCCAAGAGACCCAGTACTTC
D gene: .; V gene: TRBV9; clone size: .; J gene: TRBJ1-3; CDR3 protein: CASSVGGGSSGNTIYF; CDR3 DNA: TGTGCCAGCAGCGTAGGGGGCGGTTCGTCTGGAAACACCATATATTTT
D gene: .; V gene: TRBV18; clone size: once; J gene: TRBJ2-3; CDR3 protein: CASSSVTRPSTDTQYF; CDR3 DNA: TGTGCCAGCTCATCTGTGACTCGACCTAGCACAGATACGCAGTATTTT
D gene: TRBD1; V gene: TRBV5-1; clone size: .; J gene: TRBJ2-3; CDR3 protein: CASSGGQVLTDTQYF; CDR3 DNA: TGCGCCAGCAGTGGGGGACAGGTCCTCACAGATACGCAGTATTTT
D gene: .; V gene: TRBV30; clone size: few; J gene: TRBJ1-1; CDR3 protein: CAWSVTQAFF; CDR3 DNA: TGTGCCTGGAGTGTAACCCAGGCTTTCTTT
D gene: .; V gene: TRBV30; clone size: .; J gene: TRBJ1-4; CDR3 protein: CAWSATLTNEKLFF; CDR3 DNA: TGTGCCTGGAGTGCAACTTTAACTAATGAAAAACTGTTTTTT
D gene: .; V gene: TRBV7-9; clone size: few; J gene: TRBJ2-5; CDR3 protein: CASSFSGGAQETQYF; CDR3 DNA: TGTGCCAGCAGCTTTAGTGGCGGGGCACAAGAGACCCAGTACTTC
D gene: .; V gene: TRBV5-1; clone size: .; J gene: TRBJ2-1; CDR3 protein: CASSLADNEQFF; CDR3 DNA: TGCGCCAGCAGCTTGGCCGACAATGAGCAGTTCTTC
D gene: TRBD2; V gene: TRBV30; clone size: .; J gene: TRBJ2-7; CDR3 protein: CAWSGVTSGRSYEQYF; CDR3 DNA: TGTGCCTGGAGTGGGGTAACTAGCGGGAGATCTTACGAGCAGTACTTC
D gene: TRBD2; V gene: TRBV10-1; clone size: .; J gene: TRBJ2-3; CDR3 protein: CASSEGLAGGTDTQYF; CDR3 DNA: TGCGCCAGCAGTGAGGGACTAGCGGGAGGTACAGATACGCAGTATTTT
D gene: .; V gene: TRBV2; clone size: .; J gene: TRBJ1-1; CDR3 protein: CASSEGQVTEAFF; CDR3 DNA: TGTGCCAGCAGTGAAGGACAGGTTACTGAAGCTTTCTTT
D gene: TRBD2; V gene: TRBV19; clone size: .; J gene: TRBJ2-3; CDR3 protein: CASSIRIAGVVDTQYF; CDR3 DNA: TGTGCCAGTAGTATCAGGATAGCGGGAGTGGTAGATACGCAGTATTTT
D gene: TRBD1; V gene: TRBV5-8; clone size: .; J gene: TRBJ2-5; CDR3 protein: CASSLGTGYETQYF; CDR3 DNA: TGTGCCAGCAGCTTAGGGACAGGGTATGAGACCCAGTACTTC
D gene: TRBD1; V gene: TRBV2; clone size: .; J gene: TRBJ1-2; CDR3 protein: CARDRDGRGYTF; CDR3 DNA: TGTGCCAGGGACAGGGACGGTCGAGGCTACACCTTC
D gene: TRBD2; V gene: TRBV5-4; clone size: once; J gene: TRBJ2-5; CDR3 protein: CASSLGGLAQETQYF; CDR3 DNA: TGTGCCAGCAGCTTGGGGGGACTAGCGCAAGAGACCCAGTACTTC
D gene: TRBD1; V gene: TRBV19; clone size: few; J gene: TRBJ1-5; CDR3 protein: CASSIRTGGNQPQHF; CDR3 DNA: TGTGCCAGTAGTATTAGGACAGGGGGCAATCAGCCCCAGCATTTT
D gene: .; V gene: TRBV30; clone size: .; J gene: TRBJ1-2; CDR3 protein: CAWSEGPGVYGYTF; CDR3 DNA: TGTGCCTGGAGTGAGGGTCCAGGGGTTTATGGCTACACCTTC
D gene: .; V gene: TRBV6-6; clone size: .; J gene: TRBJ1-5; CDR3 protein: CASRGEGNQPQHF; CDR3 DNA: TGTGCCAGCCGGGGTGAGGGCAATCAGCCCCAGCATTTT
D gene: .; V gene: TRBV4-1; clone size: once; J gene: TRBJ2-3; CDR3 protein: CASSQQRRATDTQYF; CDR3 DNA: TGCGCCAGCAGCCAACAGCGCAGAGCCACAGATACGCAGTATTTT
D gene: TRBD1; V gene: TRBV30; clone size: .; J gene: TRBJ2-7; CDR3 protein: CAWSVFGQGIYEQYF; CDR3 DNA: TGTGCCTGGAGTGTATTTGGACAGGGGATTTACGAGCAGTACTTC
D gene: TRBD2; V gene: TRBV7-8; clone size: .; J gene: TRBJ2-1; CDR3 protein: CASSQFGTSGINEQFF; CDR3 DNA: TGTGCCAGCAGCCAATTCGGGACTAGCGGGATCAATGAGCAGTTCTTC